This T cell receptor beta chain was captured by sequencing in a study of blood T cell repertoires in COVID-19. Study-level information: From the United States, Italy and Spain came samples of acute and convalescent COVID-19. T cells, B-cell-depleted T cells, or PBMCs provided the cDNA or gDNA that served as material.

Authors' data handling: Estimated nucleated cell counts came from reference gene primer amplification. Repertoires were generated with immunoSEQ multiplex PCR, while TCRdb's copy carries only in-frame clones and drops some. V, J and clone size reflect that table, while D and trimming were determined from the DNA. The table shows around 130,000 clones, with 70% to 90% occurring only once. CDR1 is SEHNR and CDR2 is FQNEAQ in the germline V gene (reference sequence). The V end lost 0 bases, the J end lost 5 bases, and 10 bases lay between the germline ends. CDR3 length: 14 amino acids. The chain is built from TRBV7-9 and TRBJ2-5; D may be TRBD2 (5 bases). The clonotype was recovered from a man in his sixties or seventies with active COVID-19. Sequencing was done on a sample of peripheral blood. This chain's CDR3 is CASSLASVRETQYF. The CDR3 bases are TGTGCCAGCAGCTTAGCTAGCGTGAGGGAGACCCAGTACTTC.